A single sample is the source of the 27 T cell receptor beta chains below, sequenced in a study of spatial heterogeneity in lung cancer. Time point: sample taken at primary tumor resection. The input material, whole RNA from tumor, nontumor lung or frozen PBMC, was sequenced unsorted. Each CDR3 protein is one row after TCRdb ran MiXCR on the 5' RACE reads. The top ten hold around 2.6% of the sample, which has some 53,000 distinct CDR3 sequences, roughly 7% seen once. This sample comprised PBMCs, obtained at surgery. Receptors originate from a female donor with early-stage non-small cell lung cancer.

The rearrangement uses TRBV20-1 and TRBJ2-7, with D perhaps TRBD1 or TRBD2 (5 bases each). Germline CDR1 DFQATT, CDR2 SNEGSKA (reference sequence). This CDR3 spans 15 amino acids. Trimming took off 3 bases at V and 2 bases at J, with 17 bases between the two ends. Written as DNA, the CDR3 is TGCAGTGCTAGTCCCACCGGTGGGACGCCCTACGAGCAGTACTTC. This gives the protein CSASPTGGTPYEQYF.

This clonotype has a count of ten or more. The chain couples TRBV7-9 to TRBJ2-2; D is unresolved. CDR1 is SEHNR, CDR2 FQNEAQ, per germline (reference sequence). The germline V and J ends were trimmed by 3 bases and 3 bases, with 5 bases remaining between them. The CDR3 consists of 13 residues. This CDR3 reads CASSLGYTGELFF. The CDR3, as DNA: TGTGCCAGCAGCTTGGGGTACACCGGGGAGCTGTTTTTT.

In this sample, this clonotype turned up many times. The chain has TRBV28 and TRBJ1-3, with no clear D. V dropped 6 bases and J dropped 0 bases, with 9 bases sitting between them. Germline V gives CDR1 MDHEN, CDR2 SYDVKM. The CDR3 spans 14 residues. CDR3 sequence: CASSLPISGNTIYF. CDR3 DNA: TGTGCCAGCAGCCTTCCAATCTCTGGAAACACCATATATTTT.

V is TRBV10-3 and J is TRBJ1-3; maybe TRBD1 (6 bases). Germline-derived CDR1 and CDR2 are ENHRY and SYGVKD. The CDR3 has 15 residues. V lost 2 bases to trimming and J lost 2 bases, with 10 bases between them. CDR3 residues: CAISEGGRAGNTIYF. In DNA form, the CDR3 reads TGTGCCATCAGTGAGGGGGGCAGAGCTGGAAACACCATATATTTT.

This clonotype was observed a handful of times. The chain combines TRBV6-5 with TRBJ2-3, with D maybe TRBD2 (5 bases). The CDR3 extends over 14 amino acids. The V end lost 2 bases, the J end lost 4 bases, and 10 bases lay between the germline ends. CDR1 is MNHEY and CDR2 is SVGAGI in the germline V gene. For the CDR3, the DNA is TGTGCCAGCAGTTACGGCCGGGGAGCAGATACGCAGTATTTT. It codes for CASSYGRGADTQYF.

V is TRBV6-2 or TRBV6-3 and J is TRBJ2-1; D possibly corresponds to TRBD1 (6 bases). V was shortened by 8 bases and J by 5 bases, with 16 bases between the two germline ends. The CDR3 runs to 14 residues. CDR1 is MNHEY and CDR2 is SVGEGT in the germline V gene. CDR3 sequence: CASVRTGHHNEQFF. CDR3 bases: TGTGCCAGCGTTAGAACAGGGCATCACAATGAGCAGTTCTTC.

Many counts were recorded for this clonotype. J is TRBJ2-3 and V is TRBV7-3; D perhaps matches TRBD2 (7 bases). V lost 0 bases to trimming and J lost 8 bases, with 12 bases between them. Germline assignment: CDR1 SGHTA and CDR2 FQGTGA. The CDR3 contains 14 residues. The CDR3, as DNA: TGTGCCAGCAGCTTAACCCAGGGAGGGGGTACGCAGTATTTT. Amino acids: CASSLTQGGGTQYF.

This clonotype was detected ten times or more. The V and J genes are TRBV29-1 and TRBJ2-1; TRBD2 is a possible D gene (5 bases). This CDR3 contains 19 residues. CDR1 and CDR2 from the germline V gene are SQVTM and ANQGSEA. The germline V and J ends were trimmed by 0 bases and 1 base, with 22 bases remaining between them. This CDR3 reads CSVEDPLVGGDLSYNEQFF. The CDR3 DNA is TGCAGCGTTGAAGATCCGCTAGTTGGAGGAGACCTATCCTACAATGAGCAGTTCTTC.

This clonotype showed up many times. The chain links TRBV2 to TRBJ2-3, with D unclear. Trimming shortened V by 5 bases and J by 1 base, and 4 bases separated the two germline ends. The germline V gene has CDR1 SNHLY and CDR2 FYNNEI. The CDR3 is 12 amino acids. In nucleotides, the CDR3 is TGTGCCAGCAGTAGAGGCACAGATACGCAGTATTTT. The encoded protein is CASSRGTDTQYF.

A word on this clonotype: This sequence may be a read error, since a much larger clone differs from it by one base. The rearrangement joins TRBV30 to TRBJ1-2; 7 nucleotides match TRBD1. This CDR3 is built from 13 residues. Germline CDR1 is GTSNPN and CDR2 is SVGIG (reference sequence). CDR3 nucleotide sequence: TGTGCCCGGAGCCCGGGACAGTTCTATGGCTACACCTTC. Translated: CARSPGQFYGYTF.

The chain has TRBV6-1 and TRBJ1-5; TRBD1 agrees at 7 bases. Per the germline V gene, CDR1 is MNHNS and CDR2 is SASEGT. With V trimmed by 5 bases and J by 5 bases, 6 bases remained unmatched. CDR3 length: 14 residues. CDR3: CASSLKGAHQPQHF. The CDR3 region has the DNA TGTGCCAGCAGTCTTAAGGGGGCCCATCAGCCCCAGCATTTT.

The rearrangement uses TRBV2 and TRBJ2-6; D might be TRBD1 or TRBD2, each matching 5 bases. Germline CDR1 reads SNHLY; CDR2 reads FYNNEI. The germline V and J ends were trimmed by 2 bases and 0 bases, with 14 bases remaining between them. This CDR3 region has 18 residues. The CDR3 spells CASSETGAEVSGANVLTF. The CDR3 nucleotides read TGTGCCAGCAGTGAAACCGGGGCTGAAGTCTCTGGGGCCAACGTCCTGACTTTC.

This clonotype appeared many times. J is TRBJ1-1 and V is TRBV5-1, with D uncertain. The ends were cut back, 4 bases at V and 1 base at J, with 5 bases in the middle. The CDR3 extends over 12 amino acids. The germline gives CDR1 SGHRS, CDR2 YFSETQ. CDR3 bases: TGCGCCAGCAGCCAGTCGAACACTGAAGCTTTCTTT. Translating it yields CASSQSNTEAFF.

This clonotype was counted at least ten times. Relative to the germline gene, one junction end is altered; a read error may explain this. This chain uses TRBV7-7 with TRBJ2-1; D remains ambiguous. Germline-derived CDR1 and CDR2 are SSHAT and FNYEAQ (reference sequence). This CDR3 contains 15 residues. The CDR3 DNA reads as TGTGCTAGCAGCTTAGGCGGAACCGGCTACAATGAGCAGTTCTTC. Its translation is CASSLGGTGYNEQFF.

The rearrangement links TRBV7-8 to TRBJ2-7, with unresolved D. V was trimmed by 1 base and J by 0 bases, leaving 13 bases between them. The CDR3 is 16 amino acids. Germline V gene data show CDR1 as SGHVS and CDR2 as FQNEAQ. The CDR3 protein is CASSLVSGRSSYEQYF. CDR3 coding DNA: TGTGCCAGCAGCTTAGTTTCAGGCCGGAGCTCCTACGAGCAGTACTTC.

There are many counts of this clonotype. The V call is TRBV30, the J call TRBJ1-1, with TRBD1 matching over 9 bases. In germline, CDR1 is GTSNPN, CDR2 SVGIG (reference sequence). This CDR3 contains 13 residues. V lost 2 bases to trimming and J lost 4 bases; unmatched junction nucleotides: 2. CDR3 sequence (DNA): TGTGCCTGGAGTCGACAGGGGGGCACTGAAGCTTTCTTT. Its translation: CAWSRQGGTEAFF.

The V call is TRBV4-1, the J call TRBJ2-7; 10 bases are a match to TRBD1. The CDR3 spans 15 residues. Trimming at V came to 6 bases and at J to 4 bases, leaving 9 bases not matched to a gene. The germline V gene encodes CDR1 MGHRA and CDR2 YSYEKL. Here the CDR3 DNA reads TGCGCCAGCAGTCCCAGGATGGACAGGGGGTACGAGCAGTACTTC. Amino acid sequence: CASSPRMDRGYEQYF.

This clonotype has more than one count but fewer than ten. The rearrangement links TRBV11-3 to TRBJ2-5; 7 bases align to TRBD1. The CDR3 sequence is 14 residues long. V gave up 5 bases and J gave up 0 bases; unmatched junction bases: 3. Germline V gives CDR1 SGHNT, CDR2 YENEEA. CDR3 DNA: TGTGCCAGCAGCCCTGGGACAGACCAAGAGACCCAGTACTTC. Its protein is CASSPGTDQETQYF. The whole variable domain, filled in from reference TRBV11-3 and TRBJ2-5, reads EAGVVQSPRYKIIEKKQPVAFWCNPISGHNTLYWYLQNLGQGPELLIRYENEEAVDDSQLPKDRFSAERLKGVDSTLKIQPAELGDSAVYLCASSPGTDQETQYFGPGTRLLVL.

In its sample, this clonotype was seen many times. CDR3 loop: CASSPPLAGGTDTQYF. The CDR3 DNA follows: TGTGCCAGCAGCCCGCCCCTGGCGGGGGGCACAGATACGCAGTATTTT. This chain uses TRBV28 with TRBJ2-3, with 7 bases lining up with TRBD2. With 6 bases clipped from V and 1 base from J, the junction kept 10 bases outside the gene matches. This CDR3 has 16 residues. Germline V gene data show CDR1 as MDHEN and CDR2 as SYDVKM.

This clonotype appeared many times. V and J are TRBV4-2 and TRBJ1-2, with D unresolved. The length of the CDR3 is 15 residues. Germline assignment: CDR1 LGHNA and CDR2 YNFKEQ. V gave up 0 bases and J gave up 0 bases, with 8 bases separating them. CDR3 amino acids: CASSQDPRANYGYTF. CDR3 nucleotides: TGTGCCAGCAGCCAAGACCCTCGAGCTAACTATGGCTACACCTTC.

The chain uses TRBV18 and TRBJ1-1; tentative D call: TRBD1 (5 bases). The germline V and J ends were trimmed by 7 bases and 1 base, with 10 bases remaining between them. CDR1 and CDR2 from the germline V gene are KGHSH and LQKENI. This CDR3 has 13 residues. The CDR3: CASLGPTNTEAFF. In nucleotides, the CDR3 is TGTGCCAGCTTGGGGCCGACGAACACTGAAGCTTTCTTT.

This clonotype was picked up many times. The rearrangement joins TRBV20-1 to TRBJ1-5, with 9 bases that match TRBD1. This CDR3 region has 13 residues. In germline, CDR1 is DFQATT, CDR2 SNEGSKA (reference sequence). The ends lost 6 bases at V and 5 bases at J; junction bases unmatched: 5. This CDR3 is CSARQGEDQPQHF. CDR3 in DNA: TGCAGTGCGCGACAGGGGGAGGATCAGCCCCAGCATTTT.

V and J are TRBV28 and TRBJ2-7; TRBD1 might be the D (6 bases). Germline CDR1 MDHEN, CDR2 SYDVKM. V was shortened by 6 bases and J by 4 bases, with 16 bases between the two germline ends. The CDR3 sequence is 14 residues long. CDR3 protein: CASRPRGGLYEQYF. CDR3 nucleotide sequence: TGTGCCAGCAGGCCCAGGGGCGGTCTATACGAGCAGTACTTC.

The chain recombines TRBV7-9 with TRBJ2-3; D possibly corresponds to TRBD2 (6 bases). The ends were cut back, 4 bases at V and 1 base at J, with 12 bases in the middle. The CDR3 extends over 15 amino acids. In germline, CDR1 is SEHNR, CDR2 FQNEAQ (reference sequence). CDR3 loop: CASSSSVLCTDTQYF. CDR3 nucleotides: TGTGCCAGCAGCTCTAGCGTGTTGTGCACAGATACGCAGTATTTT. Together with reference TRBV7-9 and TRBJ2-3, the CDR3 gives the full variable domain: DTGVSQNPRHKITKRGQNVTFRCDPISEHNRLYWYRQTLGQGPEFLTYFQNEAQLEKSRLLSDRFSAERPKGSFSTLEIQRTEQGDSAMYLCASSSSVLCTDTQYFGPGTRLTVL.

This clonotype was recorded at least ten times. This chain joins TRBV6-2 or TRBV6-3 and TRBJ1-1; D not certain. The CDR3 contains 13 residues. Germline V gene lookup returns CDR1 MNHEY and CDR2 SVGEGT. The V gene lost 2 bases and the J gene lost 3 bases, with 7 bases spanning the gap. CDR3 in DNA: TGTGCCAGCAGTTACGTTGGTGACACTGAAGCTTTCTTT. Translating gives CASSYVGDTEAFF.

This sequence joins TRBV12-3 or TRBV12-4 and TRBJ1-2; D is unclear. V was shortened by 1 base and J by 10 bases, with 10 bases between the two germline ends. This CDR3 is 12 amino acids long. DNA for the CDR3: TGTGCCAGCAGTTTAGAGGGCCGCGACTACACCTTC. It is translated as CASSLEGRDYTF.

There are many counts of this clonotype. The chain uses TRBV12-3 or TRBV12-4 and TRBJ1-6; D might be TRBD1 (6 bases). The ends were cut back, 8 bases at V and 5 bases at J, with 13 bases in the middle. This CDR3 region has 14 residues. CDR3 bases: TGTGCCAGCGGACCGGGACACAATAATTCACCCCTCCACTTT. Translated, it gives CASGPGHNNSPLHF.